This TCR beta chain appears in the sequencing data of a study of a mutant IDH1 vaccine in newly diagnosed glioma. Study information: Before enrollment, the patients had been treated with radiotherapy alone, temozolomide alone, or both together. Most of them had received both.

Worth noting for this clone: Its antigen remains unidentified.

Time point defined: week 11, during vaccination. Every single dose of the vaccine, 300 ug of mutant IDH1 20-mer peptide, came with topical imiquimod. Every donor had a new WHO grade 3 or 4 astrocytoma that was IDH1-mutant, with loss of nuclear ATRX. Germline-derived CDR1 and CDR2 are SGDLS and YYNGEE. V lost 4 bases to trimming and J lost 10 bases, with 15 bases between them. The CDR3 consists of 14 residues. Sequencing was performed with immunoSEQ multiplex PCR; in TCRdb, only in-frame clones are kept and a portion is missing. The sample consists of roughly 60,000 clones, about 80% of them appearing once.

The input for sequencing was PBMCs, taken from a glioma patient whose treatment included an IDH1 peptide vaccine. The rearrangement links TRBV9 to TRBJ1-6; D not certain. The clonotype originates from a man aged 25 to 45 with glioma. The CDR3 sequence: CASSLGGVGSPLHF. CDR3 DNA sequence: TGTGCCAGCAGCCTGGGAGGCGTCGGGTCACCCCTCCACTTT.